One sample yielded the 4 T cell receptor beta chains listed below, sequenced in a study of shared clonotypes between healthy human individuals. The protocol was immunoSEQ multiplex PCR, while the TCRdb copy is restricted to in-frame clones and leaves out a portion. The sample lists millions of clones; approximately 95% were seen once. Specimen: naive CD4+ T cells from PBMCs. Subset described: CD45RA+ positively selected. The receptor source for this set is a man between 18 and 35 years old in good health. Some clones in this sample may be carry-over from other donors' samples.

The gene calls are TRBV9 and TRBJ1-1; TRBD1 matches at 7 bases. CDR1 SGDLS and CDR2 YYNGEE come from the germline V gene. The J segment lost 4 bases and the V segment lost 1 base, leaving 4 bases of the junction unmatched. This CDR3 has 14 amino acids. The CDR3 region has the DNA TGTGCCAGCAGCGTACCTCAGGGGGGCACTGAAGCTTTCTTT. Translated: CASSVPQGGTEAFF.

V and J are TRBV7-3 and TRBJ1-2, with D tentatively TRBD1 (6 bases). The CDR3 loop spans 13 amino acids. With 6 bases removed from V and 7 bases from J, the gap between germline ends came to 15 bases. Germline V lookup: CDR1 SGHTA, CDR2 FQGTGA. The CDR3 spells CASSSTGFPGYTF. DNA for the CDR3: TGTGCCAGCAGTTCTACAGGGTTCCCTGGCTACACCTTC. Together with reference TRBV7-3 and TRBJ1-2, the CDR3 gives the full variable domain: GAGVSQTPSNKVTEKGKYVELRCDPISGHTALYWYRQSLGQGPEFLIYFQGTGAADDSGLPNDRFFAVRPEGSVSTLKIQRTERGDSAVYLCASSSTGFPGYTFGSGTRLTVV.

The CDR3 here is CASRRGDMNTEAFF. The CDR3 nucleotides are TGTGCCAGCAGGCGGGGGGACATGAACACTGAAGCTTTCTTT. The chain combines TRBV5-8 with TRBJ1-1; D is possibly TRBD1 (6 bases). The CDR3 length is 14 residues. Germline-derived CDR1 and CDR2 are SGHTS and YDEGEE. Between the trimmed V and J ends, which lost 5 bases and 0 bases, there was a span of 11 bases.

This rearrangement joins TRBV7-7 to TRBJ2-7; 9 nucleotides agree with TRBD1. Trimming took 5 bases from V and 3 from J; bases not matched to a gene: 8. The CDR3 sequence is 15 residues long. Germline V gene sequence: CDR1 SSHAT, CDR2 FNYEAQ (reference sequence). The CDR3 DNA is TGTGCCAGCAGCCCCCGGGACAGGGCAGGCTACGAGCAGTACTTC. Amino acid sequence: CASSPRDRAGYEQYF. Complete variable domain (other parts from reference TRBV7-7 and TRBJ2-7): GAGVSQSPRYKVTKRGQDVTLRCDPISSHATLYWYQQALGQGPEFLTYFNYEAQPDKSGLPSDRFSAERPEGSISTLTIQRTEQRDSAMYRCASSPRDRAGYEQYFGPGTRLTVT.